This T cell receptor beta chain originates from a study of T cell repertoires in cytomegalovirus infection (dated 2019 in TCRdb). Regarding the research as a whole: Recently identified HLA-C-restricted CMV epitopes, whose presentation resists viral immunomodulation, were targeted by peptide stimulations together with well-studied HLA-B-restricted epitopes. The HLA type of each donor mattered for the analysis, because public TCR beta signatures pointed to carriage of CMV infection along with the matching HLA type.

The data were produced on an Illumina HiSeq 1500. The public reads were reprocessed in TCRdb via fastp at Q25 and MiXCR, keeping in-frame beta chains. All rows with the same CDR3 protein become a single entry with the most common DNA and genes. The sample table contains some 920,000 distinct CDR3 sequences; only one count was recorded for under 40% of them. The ten largest clones add up to around 15% of the sample. This clonotype has a handful of counts. This receptor's antigen is unknown. It has no much larger one-base neighbor in the sample; base qualities were not kept. What this sample's treatment or condition label stands for: in vitro stimulation with specific CMV peptide epitopes to enrich CMV-specific T cells. The full study reports these points: The ex vivo response was dominated by HLA-C-restricted CMV-specific TCR beta clonotypes, and the single most frequent clonotype in two of eight donors was supplied by these HLA-C-restricted clonotypes. In both this cohort and an independent cohort of under 450 donors, the cumulative frequency of public TCR beta family members distinguished carriers of CMV infection plus the relevant HLA type.

The receptor's source is a human donor in good health (CMV status not recorded). Some clones in this sample may be carry-over from other donors' samples. This specimen was cultured CD8+ T cells from PBMCs, taken from culture after CMV antigen stimulation.

The sequenced DNA: TGCAGTGCAGCTCCGGAAGGACGGAGAATGTTTTACGAGCAGTACTTC. It is translated as CSAAPEGRRMFYEQYF. Recombination joined TRBV20-1 with TRBJ2-7; no D gene can be assigned with confidence. The germline V gene (reference sequence) provides CDR1 DFQATT and CDR2 SNEGSKA. V is reduced by 6 bases and J by 4 bases, leaving a spacing of 25 bases between them. The CDR3 starts with the cysteine, ends with the phenylalanine, and has 16 residues. The kept DNA is CDR3 alone, 48 bases in frame from the first base.